This T cell receptor beta chain originates from a study of post-analysis software for immune sequencing data. Across the study: Relapsing-remitting, secondary progressive and progressive-relapsing multiple sclerosis courses were included. The study, taken as a whole, reports: The study found significantly lower normalized Chao1 diversity in multiple sclerosis patients than in controls.

Unique molecular identifiers had been added to the TCR beta cDNA libraries. Researchers reported 400,000 to 550,000 cDNA molecules coming from about 1 to 10 million T cells. TCRdb reprocessed the PCR reads with MiXCR, giving one entry per CDR3 protein. The sample yields approximately 360,000 distinct CDR3 sequences, roughly 38% seen once. In regard to this clonotype: The antigen is not known.

This clonotype was sampled from a girl aged 5-17 years with multiple sclerosis. Sequenced material: blood.

The CDR3 spells CASGVGGTYEQYF. DNA for the CDR3: TGTGCCAGTGGGGTAGGGGGAACCTACGAGCAGTACTTC. The rearrangement links TRBV12-3 or TRBV12-4 to TRBJ2-7; D may be TRBD1 (6 bases). V lost 9 bases and J lost 2, with 14 bases in between. There are 13 residues in the CDR3.